The next 10 T cell receptor beta chains were all read from a single sample in a study of neoadjuvant anti-PD-1 for oral cavity cancer. Clones were read by immunoSEQ multiplex PCR, and TCRdb kept only the in-frame ones, dropping some. This table holds some 10,000 clones, about three fifths found once. Time point given: after neoadjuvant nivolumab, at surgical resection. This material consisted of PBMCs, taken after nivolumab (anti-PD-1) treatment. The origin of the receptors is a person between 40 and 85 years old with oral cavity squamous cell carcinoma.

The chain uses TRBV7-9 and TRBJ2-3; TRBD2 matches 8 bases. Germline CDR1 reads SEHNR; CDR2 reads FQNEAQ (reference sequence). The CDR3 runs to 17 residues. The V gene end was trimmed by 5 bases and the J gene end by 2 bases; junction bases not matched to a gene: 12. CDR3 residues: CASSPGRGALYTDTQYF. The CDR3 region has the DNA TGTGCCAGCAGCCCCGGGAGGGGCGCCTTATACACAGATACGCAGTATTTT.

The V gene is TRBV5-1, the J gene TRBJ1-5, with 8 bases aligning to TRBD1. Per the germline V gene, CDR1 is SGHRS and CDR2 is YFSETQ. The CDR3 is 14 residues long. Unmatched junction bases numbered 2, after V lost 4 bases and J lost 2 bases. The CDR3: CASSPGQGNQPQHF. Written as DNA, the CDR3 is TGCGCCAGCAGCCCGGGACAGGGCAATCAGCCCCAGCATTTT.

This clone showed up just once. The chain joins TRBV13 to TRBJ1-2; a weak D match, TRBD1 (6 bases). The V end lost 5 bases, the J end lost 5 bases, and 12 bases lay between the germline ends. Germline CDR1 is PRHDT and CDR2 is FYEKMQ (reference sequence). The length of the CDR3 is 13 residues. The CDR3 sequence is CASSGGGAYGYTF. The CDR3 DNA reads TGTGCCAGCAGCGGCGGGGGGGCTTATGGCTACACCTTC.

The chain combines TRBV2 with TRBJ2-1; 8 bases agree with TRBD1. Losses at the gene ends were 1 base for V and 7 bases for J; bases not matched to a gene: 9. CDR1 and CDR2 from the germline V gene are SNHLY and FYNNEI. The CDR3 is 16 residues long. The CDR3 nucleotides are TGTGCCAGCAGTGAAGGGTTGGACAGGGCCGTGAATGAGCAGTTCTTC. Residues: CASSEGLDRAVNEQFF.

The genes are TRBV7-2 and TRBJ1-5, with D possibly TRBD1 on 5 matching bases. Trimming took off 2 bases at V and 5 bases at J, with 22 bases between the two ends. The CDR3 contains 18 residues. Germline assignment: CDR1 SGHTA and CDR2 FQGNSA. The CDR3 nucleotides are TGTGCCAGCAGCTTATGGGCTCGTGGGACGGAACTTCATCAGCCCCAGCATTTT. Translated, it gives CASSLWARGTELHQPQHF.

The J gene is TRBJ1-1, the V gene TRBV25-1; possible D gene TRBD1, 6 bases. The CDR3 sequence is 15 residues long. Germline CDR1 MGHDK, CDR2 SYGVNS. The ends were cut back, 4 bases at V and 1 base at J, with 13 bases in the middle. The CDR3 DNA sequence: TGTGCCAGCAGTGCTCAGGGGTGGAAGAACACTGAAGCTTTCTTT. Protein sequence: CASSAQGWKNTEAFF. Complete variable domain (other parts from reference TRBV25-1 and TRBJ1-1): EADIYQTPRYLVIGTGKKITLECSQTMGHDKMYWYQQDPGMELHLIHYSYGVNSTEKGDLSSESTVSRIRTEHFPLTLESARPSHTSQYLCASSAQGWKNTEAFFGQGTRLTVV.

The chain uses TRBV6-4 and TRBJ2-1; 9 positions agree with TRBD2. Germline CDR1 reads MRHNA; CDR2 reads SNTAGT. The CDR3 consists of 15 residues. V was pared by 3 bases and J by 4 bases, with 4 bases of the junction left unmatched. This chain's CDR3 is CASSEVLAGYNEQFF. The CDR3 coding sequence is TGTGCCAGCAGTGAAGTACTAGCGGGTTACAATGAGCAGTTCTTC.

In its sample, this clone was seen a few times. As DNA, the CDR3 is TGTGCCAGCAGAAATCCGGGACCTCTGACCTTC. Translating gives CASRNPGPLTF. This rearrangement joins TRBV6-1 to TRBJ1-2, with D maybe TRBD1 (5 bases). Germline V gives CDR1 MNHNS, CDR2 SASEGT. The length of the CDR3 is 11 residues. Trimming removed 6 bases from V and 14 bases from J, with 16 bases in between.

This clone was detected only a few times. The rearrangement joins TRBV29-1 to TRBJ1-2; no clear D gene. The CDR3 loop spans 12 amino acids. Germline CDR1 is SQVTM and CDR2 is ANQGSEA. Trimming pared 5 bases from V and 4 bases from J, leaving 11 bases between. CDR3 bases: TGCAGCGTTCCTCGAGGTTCCTATGGCTACACCTTC. Amino acids: CSVPRGSYGYTF.

The CDR3: CAWSPGQGADTQYF. CDR3 DNA sequence: TGTGCCTGGAGTCCTGGACAGGGGGCAGATACGCAGTATTTT. V and J are TRBV30 and TRBJ2-3; 10 nucleotides line up with TRBD1. Germline loops: CDR1 GTSNPN, CDR2 SVGIG (reference sequence). Trimming cost V 2 bases and J 4 bases; bases outside gene matches: 3. The CDR3 extends over 14 amino acids.